This TCR beta chain was recorded in a study of cytomegalovirus exposure and HLA in healthy donors. Study-level information: The 550 to 700 first-cohort repertoires and the roughly 130 validation repertoires shared the same platform, a later analysis reported.

Assay used: immunoSEQ multiplex PCR; TCRdb lists only in-frame clones, some missing. The sample records about 280,000 clones, around 89% being singletons. This CDR3 region has 14 residues. Per germline, CDR1 SGDLS and CDR2 YYNGEE. With V trimmed by 5 bases and J by 7 bases, 11 bases remained unmatched. This chain uses TRBV9 with TRBJ1-2, with 7 nucleotides matching TRBD1. This clonotype was obtained from a young woman in good health and CMV-seronegative. Sequencing was performed on PBMCs. The CDR3 DNA reads TGTGCCAGCAGTCCAACTACAGGGGCAAGTGGCTACACCTTC. It translates to CASSPTTGASGYTF.